These 2 T cell receptor beta chains originate from one sample sequenced in a study of blood T cell repertoires in COVID-19. Clones were read by immunoSEQ multiplex PCR, and TCRdb kept only the in-frame ones, dropping some. The sample shows approximately 97,000 clones, around 85% of them seen only once. The sample taken for sequencing was peripheral blood. Source of these receptors: a man older than 75 with acute or convalescent COVID-19.

The chain links TRBV29-1 to TRBJ1-3; perhaps TRBD1 as D (6 bases). Germline CDR1 and CDR2: SQVTM and ANQGSEA. The CDR3 has 14 amino acids. With 4 bases removed from V and 4 bases from J, the gap between germline ends came to 14 bases. DNA of the CDR3: TGCAGCGTTGGGACAGCCCGTTTCGGAAACACCATATATTTT. It encodes CSVGTARFGNTIYF. Full variable domain (rest looked up from reference TRBV29-1 and TRBJ1-3): SAVISQKPSRDICQRGTSLTIQCQVDSQVTMMFWYRQQPGQSLTLIATANQGSEATYESGFVIDKFPISRPNLTFSTLTVSNMSPEDSSIYLCSVGTARFGNTIYFGEGSWLTVV.

CDR3 region: CASSKDRGDLHEQFF. In DNA form, the CDR3 reads TGTGCCAGCAGCAAGGACAGGGGCGATTTACATGAGCAGTTCTTC. The J gene is TRBJ2-1, the V gene TRBV7-9, with TRBD1 identical over 9 bases. The V and J ends lost 5 bases and 8 bases, in that order; junction bases with no gene match: 10. Germline CDR1 reads SEHNR; CDR2 reads FQNEAQ (reference sequence). The CDR3 length is 15 residues.